The 16 T cell receptor beta chains given below trace back to one sample, sequenced in a study of identical twins. TCRdb re-called the 5' RACE reads with MiXCR, one entry per CDR3 protein. The sample carries 450,000 or so distinct CDR3 sequences, around 14% recorded once. The sample was also linked to a second study, of yellow fever vaccine responses in identical twins.

The sample taken for sequencing was CD4+ T cells sorted from blood. These receptors originate from a woman aged 18-29 years in good health.

This clonotype was picked up a small number of times. This rearrangement joins TRBV12-3 or TRBV12-4 to TRBJ2-3, with 13 nucleotides matching TRBD2. Trimming cost V 5 bases and J 5 bases; bases outside gene matches: 7. The CDR3 has 16 amino acids. DNA for the CDR3: TGTGCCAGCAGTGCACTAGCGGGAGGGATGAGAGATACGCAGTATTTT. Amino acid sequence: CASSALAGGMRDTQYF.

This clonotype was recorded a few times. The V gene is TRBV11-2, the J gene TRBJ1-5; a weak D match, TRBD1 (5 bases). The CDR3 has 14 amino acids. Germline V gene lookup returns CDR1 SGHAT and CDR2 FQNNGV. Trimming cost V 5 bases and J 3 bases, with 11 bases left between them. CDR3 coding DNA: TGTGCCAGCAGCCAAGACAGCGACAATCAGCCCCAGCATTTT. Amino acids: CASSQDSDNQPQHF.

This clonotype was observed a handful of times. The chain combines TRBV7-2 with TRBJ1-2; a weak D match, TRBD1 (5 bases). CDR3 size: 15 residues. Trimming left V 2 bases short and J 6 bases short, with 16 bases between. The germline gives CDR1 SGHTA, CDR2 FQGNSA. For the CDR3, the DNA is TGTGCCAGCAGCTTAAGCCAGGGTGTAGGTCATGGCTACACCTTC. Protein sequence: CASSLSQGVGHGYTF.

The chain is built from TRBV19 and TRBJ2-1, with 12 bases identical to TRBD1. CDR1 and CDR2 (germline): LNHDA, SQIVND (reference sequence). Unmatched junction bases numbered 16, after V lost 7 bases and J lost 6 bases. The CDR3 runs 18 residues. CDR3 protein: CASKTGTGGRIHPNEQFF. DNA of the CDR3: TGTGCCAGTAAAACCGGGACAGGGGGCCGGATACACCCCAATGAGCAGTTCTTC.

As regards this clonotype: The CDR3 carries no conserved terminal phenylalanine or tryptophan, so it likely arises from a read error. The rearrangement uses TRBV5-1 and TRBJ1-1; no firm D call. The CDR3 is made up of 14 amino acids. The germline V gene has CDR1 SGHRS and CDR2 YFSETQ. V shed 0 bases and J shed 1 base, with 7 bases lying between them. The CDR3 coding sequence is TGCGCCAGCAGCTTGGAGCAGAGGAACACTGAAGCTTTCGTT. This sequence encodes CASSLEQRNTEAFV.

At least ten counts were recorded for this clonotype. J is TRBJ2-2 and V is TRBV7-9; TRBD1 aligns across 8 bases. Trimming cost V 5 bases and J 6 bases; bases outside gene matches: 14. The V gene's germline CDR1 is SEHNR and CDR2 FQNEAQ (reference sequence). CDR3 length: 17 residues. The CDR3: CASSPYTADRVAGELFF. The DNA for the CDR3 is TGTGCCAGCAGCCCTTACACGGCGGACAGGGTAGCCGGGGAGCTGTTTTTT.

This sequence joins TRBV5-1 and TRBJ2-2; 9 positions agree with TRBD1. Germline loops: CDR1 SGHRS, CDR2 YFSETQ. The CDR3 extends over 16 amino acids. V lost 4 bases and J lost 5; bases outside the gene matches: 9. The CDR3 is CASSPSGQGRTGELFF. The CDR3 DNA is TGCGCCAGCAGCCCTTCGGGACAGGGCAGAACCGGGGAGCTGTTTTTT. Complete variable domain (other parts from reference TRBV5-1 and TRBJ2-2): KAGVTQTPRYLIKTRGQQVTLSCSPISGHRSVSWYQQTPGQGLQFLFEYFSETQRNKGNFPGRFSGRQFSNSRSEMNVSTLELGDSALYLCASSPSGQGRTGELFFGEGSRLTVL.

There are a few counts of this clonotype. The gene calls are TRBV6-5 and TRBJ2-1; 12 positions agree with TRBD2. The germline gives CDR1 MNHEY, CDR2 SVGAGI. The CDR3 is made up of 15 amino acids. J gave up 6 bases and V 3 bases, and 3 bases lay outside the gene matches. The CDR3 DNA sequence: TGTGCCAGCAGTTATCCTAGCGGGGGGGCCAATGAGCAGTTCTTC. Translated, it gives CASSYPSGGANEQFF.

There are a few counts of this clonotype. V usage is TRBV20-1 and J usage is TRBJ2-1; TRBD2 matches 8 bases. V shed 1 base and J 5 bases; nucleotides not matched to a gene: 10. In germline, CDR1 is DFQATT, CDR2 SNEGSKA (reference sequence). This CDR3 contains 16 residues. CDR3 amino acids: CSARGGVAGSHNEQFF. The DNA of the CDR3 is TGCAGTGCTAGAGGGGGAGTAGCGGGAAGCCACAATGAGCAGTTCTTC.

The sample holds a few counts of this clonotype. The chain is built from TRBV7-2 and TRBJ2-3; the match to TRBD1 covers 8 bases. Germline CDR1 is SGHTA and CDR2 is FQGNSA. V dropped 1 base and J dropped 0; count of bases not matched to a gene: 6. The CDR3 totals 17 residues. The DNA of the CDR3 is TGTGCCAGCAGCTTAGGAGACAGGGGCTCAAGCACAGATACGCAGTATTTT. Translation: CASSLGDRGSSTDTQYF.

About this clonotype itself: Compared with germline, one end of the junction differs, possibly owing to a read error. This chain links TRBV20-1 with TRBJ1-2, with 9 bases identical to TRBD1. Germline loops: CDR1 DFQATT, CDR2 SNEGSKA (reference sequence). The CDR3 totals 17 residues. The CDR3 DNA sequence: TGCTGTGCTTCGGGCTGGGGACAGGGCTCACCTAACTATGGCTACACCTTC. Protein product: CCASGWGQGSPNYGYTF.

The chain uses TRBV10-1 and TRBJ2-7; D gene uncertain. This CDR3 has 17 amino acids. Germline loops: CDR1 WNHNN, CDR2 SYGVQD (reference sequence). Trimming removed 0 bases from V and 6 bases from J, with 21 bases in between. The CDR3 DNA follows: TGCGCCAGCAGTGAGTCGTTCCTTCCCCCCGCCCCCGTCGAGCAGTACTTC. Amino acid sequence: CASSESFLPPAPVEQYF.

The chain carries TRBV24-1 and TRBJ2-5; a possible D gene is TRBD2 (7 bases). Germline CDR1 and CDR2: KGHDR and SFDVKD. V dropped 4 bases and J dropped 5 bases, with 16 bases sitting between them. The CDR3 contains 15 residues. This CDR3 reads CATSDPGGLGETQYF. CDR3 in DNA: TGTGCCACCAGTGACCCGGGGGGCCTAGGGGAGACCCAGTACTTC.

This chain uses TRBV6-1 with TRBJ1-1; D unresolved. The CDR3 loop spans 14 amino acids. The V gene's germline CDR1 is MNHNS and CDR2 SASEGT. Trimming pared 6 bases from V and 3 bases from J, leaving 14 bases between. In DNA, the CDR3 is TGTGCCAGCAGGCTAGAATCTTTTGACACTGAAGCTTTCTTT. This gives the protein CASRLESFDTEAFF.

The chain links TRBV7-8 to TRBJ2-5, with TRBD2 identical over 13 bases. V lost 2 bases to trimming and J lost 0 bases; unmatched junction nucleotides: 6. CDR1 and CDR2 from the germline V gene are SGHVS and FQNEAQ. There are 18 residues in the CDR3. The CDR3 loop reads CASSLLPGTSGNQETQYF. The CDR3 DNA is TGTGCCAGCAGCTTACTGCCCGGGACTAGCGGGAACCAAGAGACCCAGTACTTC. Combining the CDR3 with reference TRBV7-8 and TRBJ2-5 gives the whole variable domain GAGVSQSPRYKVAKRGQDVALRCDPISGHVSLFWYQQALGQGPEFLTYFQNEAQLDKSGLPSDRFFAERPEGSVSTLKIQRTQQEDSAVYLCASSLLPGTSGNQETQYFGPGTRLLVL.

The V and J genes are TRBV7-2 and TRBJ1-1; D is unclear. The CDR3 runs to 14 residues. Germline V lookup: CDR1 SGHTA, CDR2 FQGNSA. V lost 2 bases and J lost 4, with 11 bases in between. This CDR3 is CASSLTPWGTEAFF. For the CDR3, the DNA is TGTGCCAGCAGCTTAACACCGTGGGGCACTGAAGCTTTCTTT.